This is a list of T cell receptor beta chains from one sample in a study of PD-1 blockade in classical Hodgkin lymphoma. The table came from immunoSEQ multiplex PCR; TCRdb's copy has only in-frame clones and leaves some out. This table holds 50,000 to 65,000 clones, roughly nine tenths found once. The specimen comprised peripheral blood mononuclear cells (PBMCs), sampled before the fourth cycle of nivolumab. These receptor sequences come from a human donor with classical Hodgkin lymphoma. CDR3s include the opening cysteine and the closing phenylalanine or tryptophan. Fields, in order: clone size, J gene, CDR3 length, V gene, D gene, CDR3 DNA, CDR3 protein. The D gene is left open where the match is weak. For some rows the clone size is stated as once, few or many, or as a class when expanded; others skip it.

>-|TRBJ2-1|16|TRBV7-9|TRBD2
TGTGCCAGCAGCCGAACTAGCGGGAGGGCTGAGAATGAGCAGTTCTTC
CASSRTSGRAENEQFF
>medium-sized|TRBJ2-1|16|TRBV10-2|TRBD2
TGCGCCAGCAGTGAGTCACCCAGCGGGAGTTACGATGAGCAGTTCTTC
CASSESPSGSYDEQFF
>-|TRBJ2-1|19|TRBV7-9|TRBD2
TGTGCCAGCAGTTACCTGGTGACTAGCGGGGGGCCCCGCTACAATGAGCAGTTCTTC
CASSYLVTSGGPRYNEQFF
>few|TRBJ1-1|15|TRBV5-1|-
TGCGCCAGCAGCTTGTGGACGGATATGAACACTGAAGCTTTCTTT
CASSLWTDMNTEAFF
>-|TRBJ2-7|16|TRBV19|TRBD1
TGTGCCAGTAGTATGGTGCAGGGGGCTTTAGCCTACGAGCAGTACTTC
CASSMVQGALAYEQYF
>-|TRBJ2-1|17|TRBV4-1|TRBD2
TGCGCCAGCAGCCAATCCGGGGCTAGCGGGACCTACAATGAGCAGTTCTTC
CASSQSGASGTYNEQFF
>-|TRBJ2-5|14|TRBV2|-
TGTGCCAGCAGTGATTTGCGGGGTATTGAGACCCAGTACTTC
CASSDLRGIETQYF
>-|TRBJ2-5|15|TRBV10-2|TRBD1
TGCGCCAGCAGCCCCCTTACAGGGGGCGTAGAGACCCAGTACTTC
CASSPLTGGVETQYF
>-|TRBJ2-3|15|TRBV6-5|TRBD2
TGTGCCAGCAGTTACGGCGGGAGGGCCGCAGATACGCAGTATTTT
CASSYGGRAADTQYF
>-|TRBJ2-2|12|TRBV28|-
TGTGCCAGCAGACGGCCCAGGGGGGAGCTGTTTTTT
CASRRPRGELFF
>-|TRBJ2-7|14|TRBV19|TRBD2
TGTGCCAGTAGTATACTAGCGGGAGACTACGAGCAGTACTTC
CASSILAGDYEQYF
>-|TRBJ1-1|11|TRBV10-3|-
TGTGCCATCAGTTCAACCACTGAAGCTTTCTTT
CAISSTTEAFF
>-|TRBJ2-5|15|TRBV5-6|-
TGTGCCAGCAGCTTCGTGACCGGGCCCCAAGAGACCCAGTACTTC
CASSFVTGPQETQYF
>-|TRBJ1-1|16|TRBV7-9|TRBD1
TGTGCCAGCAGCTTAAGCGGGACAGAGTTGAACACTGAAGCTTTCTTT
CASSLSGTELNTEAFF
>-|TRBJ2-1|17|TRBV5-1|-
TGCGCCAGCAGCTCCGTATTTGGGGCAGGGACTTACAATGAGCAGTTCTTC
CASSSVFGAGTYNEQFF
>-|TRBJ2-1|15|TRBV6-6|TRBD2
TGTGCCAGCAGTTATCGGGGGAGGGCCTGGAATGAGCAGTTCTTC
CASSYRGRAWNEQFF
>-|TRBJ2-3|15|TRBV7-3|TRBD2
TGTGCCAGCAGCCCCGGGACTAGCGGGGCAGATACGCAGTATTTT
CASSPGTSGADTQYF
>few|TRBJ1-1|15|TRBV5-1|-
TGCGCCAGCAGCTTGGGAGTTGAGCAGACCCTTGAAGCTTTCTTT
CASSLGVEQTLEAFF
>few|TRBJ1-1|13|TRBV29-1|TRBD1
TGCAGCGTACTGACGGGACAGGGCACTGAAGCTTTCTTT
CSVLTGQGTEAFF
>-|TRBJ2-2|11|TRBV11-2|-
TGTGCCAGCAGCACCTCCGGGGAGCTGTTTTTT
CASSTSGELFF
>-|TRBJ2-5|12|TRBV29-1|TRBD2
TGCAGCGTTGCGGGGGGGCGAGAGACCCAGTACTTC
CSVAGGRETQYF
>-|TRBJ2-4|17|TRBV5-1|-
TGCGCCAGCAGCTTGGGGGATCAGGGGTCCACCAAAAACATTCAGTACTTC
CASSLGDQGSTKNIQYF
>-|TRBJ2-3|15|TRBV28|-
TGTGCCAGCAGTTTTGAGCATTCTAGCACAGATACGCAGTATTTT
CASSFEHSSTDTQYF
>-|TRBJ2-1|12|TRBV27|-
TGTGCCACCATGAGGGTGGACAATGAGCAGTTCTTC
CATMRVDNEQFF
>-|TRBJ1-1|13|TRBV21-1|-
TGTGCCAGCAGTAGACAGGGTCGCACTGAAGCTTTCTTT
CASSRQGRTEAFF
>-|TRBJ1-5|15|TRBV28|TRBD1
TGTGCCAGCAGACGCCCCGGGACAGGGGGTCGGCCCCAGCATTTT
CASRRPGTGGRPQHF
>-|TRBJ2-2|17|TRBV5-1|-
TGCGCCAGCAGCTTGGCAGGTGGGTCCCTGAACACCGGGGAGCTGTTTTTT
CASSLAGGSLNTGELFF
>-|TRBJ2-4|17|TRBV12-5|-
TGTGCTAGTGGTCCACATTCTATCAGGGAGGTGAGGAACATTCAGTACTTC
CASGPHSIREVRNIQYF
>-|TRBJ2-1|14|TRBV5-1|TRBD1
TGCGCCAGCAGCTTTCCGGGACAGGGCTTCGAGCAGTTCTTC
CASSFPGQGFEQFF
>-|TRBJ2-7|14|TRBV10-3|-
TGTGCCATCAGTGAGTCGACAGACAACTACGAGCAGTACTTC
CAISESTDNYEQYF
>-|TRBJ1-2|16|TRBV6-1|TRBD1
TGTGCCAGCAGTGAGTGGACAGGGACGGTTGCCTATGGCTACACCTTC
CASSEWTGTVAYGYTF
>-|TRBJ2-7|13|TRBV27|-
TGTGCCAGCAGTTATACAATGTCCTACGAGCAGTACTTC
CASSYTMSYEQYF
>-|TRBJ2-5|14|TRBV6-1|-
TGTGCCAGCACCCTATTAGGCAGCAAAGAGACCCAGTACTTC
CASTLLGSKETQYF
>-|TRBJ2-7|14|TRBV9|TRBD1
TGTGCCAGCAGCGAGGGGGCTGGGTCCTACGAGCAGTACTTC
CASSEGAGSYEQYF
>-|TRBJ1-6|15|TRBV7-2|-
TGTGCCAGCAGCTTACGGTTGGACCCAAGGGGACCCCTCCACTTT
CASSLRLDPRGPLHF
>-|TRBJ2-5|17|TRBV5-6|TRBD2
TGTGCCAGCAGCTTCCTAGCGGGAGCAGGATTCCAAGAGACCCAGTACTTC
CASSFLAGAGFQETQYF
>-|TRBJ2-7|13|TRBV5-1|TRBD2
TGCGCCAGCAGCTTGGCTTGGGGGGGCGAGCAGTACTTC
CASSLAWGGEQYF
>-|TRBJ1-1|14|TRBV18|-
TGTGCCAGCTCACCTGTCCGAGGGGACACTGAAGCTTTCTTT
CASSPVRGDTEAFF
>-|TRBJ2-1|14|TRBV5-6|TRBD2
TGTGCCAGCAGCTTGTCCCTAGCGGCCAATGAGCAGTTCTTC
CASSLSLAANEQFF
>-|TRBJ1-6|13|TRBV7-8|-
TGTGCCGCCGGCCTCTCCTATAATTCACCCCTCCACTTT
CAAGLSYNSPLHF
>once|TRBJ1-6|13|TRBV6-6|-
TGTGCCAGCAGTTACTCCCTTAATTCACCCCTCCACTTT
CASSYSLNSPLHF
>once|TRBJ2-7|11|TRBV29-1|-
TGCAGCGTTGAGATAACCTACGAGCAGTACTTC
CSVEITYEQYF
>-|TRBJ1-6|13|TRBV6-5|-
TGTGCCAGCCTGGGGCAGTATAATTCACCCCTCCACTTT
CASLGQYNSPLHF
>-|TRBJ2-7|13|TRBV7-3|TRBD2
TGTGCCAGCAGCAAACTAGCGGGATACGAGCAGTACTTC
CASSKLAGYEQYF
>-|TRBJ2-3|17|TRBV7-2|-
TGTGCCAGCAGCTTAGGCCCCCCCGGGACGAGAACAGATACGCAGTATTTT
CASSLGPPGTRTDTQYF
>-|TRBJ2-5|15|TRBV5-1|TRBD2
TGCGCCAGCAGCTTGGGCCTAGCGGAGGAGGAGACCCAGTACTTC
CASSLGLAEEETQYF
>-|TRBJ2-7|17|TRBV29-1|-
TGCAGCGTTGAAGCTTTCTGGGACCTCGCCGGATCGGGGGAGCAGTACTTC
CSVEAFWDLAGSGEQYF
>-|TRBJ2-7|13|TRBV28|-
TGTGCCAGCAGTTTAGCAGGGAATGACGAGCAGTACTTC
CASSLAGNDEQYF
>few|TRBJ1-1|12|TRBV2|-
TGTGCCAGCACATCCCTTGCGTATGAAGCTTTCTTT
CASTSLAYEAFF
>-|TRBJ2-2|15|TRBV6-5|TRBD1
TGTGCCAGCAGGAGGGGACAGCTAGACACCGGGGAGCTGTTTTTT
CASRRGQLDTGELFF
>-|TRBJ2-7|12|TRBV28|TRBD1
TGTGCCAGCAGGGGGACAGTCTACGAGCAGTACTTC
CASRGTVYEQYF
>-|TRBJ2-1|15|TRBV6-1|-
TGTGCCAGCAGTCCGGCTGGGGTACGATACAATGAGCAGTTCTTC
CASSPAGVRYNEQFF
>-|TRBJ2-3|17|TRBV14|TRBD1
TGTGCCAGCAGCCAAGATATTTCGTCAGGGGGCATAGATACGCAGTATTTT
CASSQDISSGGIDTQYF